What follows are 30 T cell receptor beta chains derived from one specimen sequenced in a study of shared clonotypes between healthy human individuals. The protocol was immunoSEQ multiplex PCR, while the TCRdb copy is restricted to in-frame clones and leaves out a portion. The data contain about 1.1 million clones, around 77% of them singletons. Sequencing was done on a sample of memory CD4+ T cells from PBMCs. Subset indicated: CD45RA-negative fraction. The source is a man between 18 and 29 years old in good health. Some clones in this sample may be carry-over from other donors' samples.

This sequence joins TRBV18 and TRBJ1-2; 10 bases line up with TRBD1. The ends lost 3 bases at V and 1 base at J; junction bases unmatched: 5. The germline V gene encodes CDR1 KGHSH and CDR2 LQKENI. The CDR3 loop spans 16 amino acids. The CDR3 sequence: CASSPRTGGDNYGYTF. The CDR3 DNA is TGTGCCAGCTCACCCAGGACAGGGGGTGATAACTATGGCTACACCTTC.

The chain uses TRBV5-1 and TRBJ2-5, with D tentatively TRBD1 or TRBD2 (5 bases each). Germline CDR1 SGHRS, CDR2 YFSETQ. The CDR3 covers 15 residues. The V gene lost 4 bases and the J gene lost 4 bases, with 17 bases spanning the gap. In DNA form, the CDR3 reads TGCGCCAGCAGCCCGACGGGACGGTTGGGAGAGACCCAGTACTTC. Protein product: CASSPTGRLGETQYF.

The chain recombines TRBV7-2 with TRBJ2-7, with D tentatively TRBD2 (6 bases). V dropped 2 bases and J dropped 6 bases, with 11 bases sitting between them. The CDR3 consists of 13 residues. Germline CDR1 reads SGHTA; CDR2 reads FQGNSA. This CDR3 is CASSLIVEGEQYF. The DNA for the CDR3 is TGTGCCAGCAGCTTAATAGTGGAGGGCGAGCAGTACTTC.

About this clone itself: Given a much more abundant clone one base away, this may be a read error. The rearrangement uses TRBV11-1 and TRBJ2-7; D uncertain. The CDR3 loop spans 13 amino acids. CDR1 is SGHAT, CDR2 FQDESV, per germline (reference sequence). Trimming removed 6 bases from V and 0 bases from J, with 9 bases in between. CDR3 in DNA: TGTGCCAGCAGACCGGACGGCTCCTACGAGCAGTACTTC. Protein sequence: CASRPDGSYEQYF.

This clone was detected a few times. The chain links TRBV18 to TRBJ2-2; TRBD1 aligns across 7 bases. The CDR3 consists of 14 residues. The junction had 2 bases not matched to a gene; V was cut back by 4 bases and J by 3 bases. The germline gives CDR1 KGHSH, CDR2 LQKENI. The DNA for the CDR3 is TGTGCCAGCTCACTAACAGGGGACACCGGGGAGCTGTTTTTT. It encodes CASSLTGDTGELFF.

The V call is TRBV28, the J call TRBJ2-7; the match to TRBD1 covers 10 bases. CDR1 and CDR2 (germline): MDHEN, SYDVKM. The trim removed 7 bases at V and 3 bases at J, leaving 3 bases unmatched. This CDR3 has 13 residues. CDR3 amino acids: CASTTGGFYEQYF. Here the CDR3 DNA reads TGTGCCAGCACGACAGGGGGCTTCTACGAGCAGTACTTC.

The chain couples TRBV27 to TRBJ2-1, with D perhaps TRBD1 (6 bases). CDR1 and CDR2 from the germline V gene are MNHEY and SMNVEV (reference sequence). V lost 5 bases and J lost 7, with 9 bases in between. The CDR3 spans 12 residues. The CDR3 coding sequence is TGTGCCAGCAGTCACAGGGATAATGAGCAGTTCTTC. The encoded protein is CASSHRDNEQFF.

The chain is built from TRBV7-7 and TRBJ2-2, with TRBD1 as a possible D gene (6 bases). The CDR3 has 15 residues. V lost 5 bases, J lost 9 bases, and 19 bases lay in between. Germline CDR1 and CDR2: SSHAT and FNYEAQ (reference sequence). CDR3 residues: CASSPRWGRPRELFF. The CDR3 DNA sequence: TGTGCCAGCAGCCCACGGTGGGGGCGCCCCAGGGAGCTGTTTTTT.

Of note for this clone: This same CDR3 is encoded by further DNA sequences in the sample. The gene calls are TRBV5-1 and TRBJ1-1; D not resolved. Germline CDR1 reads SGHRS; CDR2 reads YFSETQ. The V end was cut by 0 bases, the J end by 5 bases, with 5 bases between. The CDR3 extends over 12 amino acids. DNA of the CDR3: TGCGCCAGCAGCTTGGGCCGGACTGAAGCTTTCTTT. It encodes CASSLGRTEAFF.

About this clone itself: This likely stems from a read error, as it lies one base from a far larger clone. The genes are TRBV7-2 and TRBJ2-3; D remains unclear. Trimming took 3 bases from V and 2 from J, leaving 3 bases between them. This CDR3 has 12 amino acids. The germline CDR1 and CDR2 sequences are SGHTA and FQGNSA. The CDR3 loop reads CASSLITDTQYF. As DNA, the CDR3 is TGTGCCAGCAGCTTGATCACAGATACGCAGTATTTT.

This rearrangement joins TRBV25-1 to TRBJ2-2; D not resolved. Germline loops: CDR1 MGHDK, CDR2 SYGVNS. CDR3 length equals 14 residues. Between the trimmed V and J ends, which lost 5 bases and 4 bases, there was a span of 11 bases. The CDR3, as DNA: TGTGCCAGCAGTTTTGGCTTACTCACCGGGGAGCTGTTTTTT. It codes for CASSFGLLTGELFF.

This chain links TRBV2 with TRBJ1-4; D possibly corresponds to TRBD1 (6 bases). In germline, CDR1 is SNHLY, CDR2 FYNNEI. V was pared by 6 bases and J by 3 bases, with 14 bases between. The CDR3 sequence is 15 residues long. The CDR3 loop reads CASRLTGPPNEKLFF. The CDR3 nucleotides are TGTGCCAGCAGGTTAACAGGGCCGCCTAATGAAAAACTGTTTTTT.

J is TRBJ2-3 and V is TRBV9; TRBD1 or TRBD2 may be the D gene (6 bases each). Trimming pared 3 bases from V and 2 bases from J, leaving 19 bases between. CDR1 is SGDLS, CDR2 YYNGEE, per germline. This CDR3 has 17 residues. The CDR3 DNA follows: TGTGCCAGCAGCGGAGGGAGGAAACAGGGTGACACAGATACGCAGTATTTT. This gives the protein CASSGGRKQGDTDTQYF.

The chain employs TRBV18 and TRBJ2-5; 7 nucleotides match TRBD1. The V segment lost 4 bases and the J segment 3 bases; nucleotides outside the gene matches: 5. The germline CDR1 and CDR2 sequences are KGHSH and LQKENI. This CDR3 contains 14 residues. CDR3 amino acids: CASSRTGVEETQYF. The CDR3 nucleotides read TGTGCCAGCTCACGTACAGGGGTGGAAGAGACCCAGTACTTC.

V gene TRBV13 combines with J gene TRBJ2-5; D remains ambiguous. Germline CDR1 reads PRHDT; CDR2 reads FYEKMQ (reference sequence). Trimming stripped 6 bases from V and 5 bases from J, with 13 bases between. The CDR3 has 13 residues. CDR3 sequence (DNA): TGTGCCAGCAGGCAACTTGACGGTGAGACCCAGTACTTC. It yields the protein CASRQLDGETQYF. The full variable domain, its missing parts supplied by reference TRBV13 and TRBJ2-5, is AAGVIQSPRHLIKEKRETATLKCYPIPRHDTVYWYQQGPGQDPQFLISFYEKMQSDKGSIPDRFSAQQFSDYHSELNMSSLELGDSALYFCASRQLDGETQYFGPGTRLLVL.

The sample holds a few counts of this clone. CDR3 nucleotide sequence: TGTGCCTGGAAGACGGGGGGCTTCACTGAAGCTTTCTTT. It codes for CAWKTGGFTEAFF. The V and J genes are TRBV30 and TRBJ1-1; D perhaps matches TRBD1 (6 bases). The germline V and J ends were trimmed by 4 bases and 4 bases, with 13 bases remaining between them. Germline V gene lookup returns CDR1 GTSNPN and CDR2 SVGIG (reference sequence). This CDR3 has 13 residues.

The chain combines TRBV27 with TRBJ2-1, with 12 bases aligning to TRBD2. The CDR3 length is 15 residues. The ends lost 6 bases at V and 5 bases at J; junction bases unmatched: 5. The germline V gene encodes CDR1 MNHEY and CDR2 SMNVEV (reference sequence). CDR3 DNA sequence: TGTGCCAGCAGCCGACTAGCGGGAGTTAACAATGAGCAGTTCTTC. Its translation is CASSRLAGVNNEQFF.

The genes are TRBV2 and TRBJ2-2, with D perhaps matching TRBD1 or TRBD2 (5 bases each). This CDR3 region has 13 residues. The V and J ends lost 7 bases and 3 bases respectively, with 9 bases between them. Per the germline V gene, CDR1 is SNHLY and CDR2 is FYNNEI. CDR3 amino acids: CASIRDHTGELFF. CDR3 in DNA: TGTGCCAGCATACGGGACCACACCGGGGAGCTGTTTTTT.

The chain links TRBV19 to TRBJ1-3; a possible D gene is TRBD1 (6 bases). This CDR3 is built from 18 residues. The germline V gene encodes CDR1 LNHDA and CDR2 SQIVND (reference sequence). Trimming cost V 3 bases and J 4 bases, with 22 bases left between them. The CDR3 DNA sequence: TGTGCCAGTAGTATCCAGGGGCGTATGTTCGTGTCCGGAAACACCATATATTTT. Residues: CASSIQGRMFVSGNTIYF.

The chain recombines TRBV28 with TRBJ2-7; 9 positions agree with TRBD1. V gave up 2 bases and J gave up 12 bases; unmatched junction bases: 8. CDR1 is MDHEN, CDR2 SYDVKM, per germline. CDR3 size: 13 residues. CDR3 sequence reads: CASSLADRGFAYF. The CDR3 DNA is TGTGCCAGCAGTTTAGCCGACAGGGGGTTTGCGTACTTC. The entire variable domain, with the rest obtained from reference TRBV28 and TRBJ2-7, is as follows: DVKVTQSSRYLVKRTGEKVFLECVQDMDHENMFWYRQDPGLGLRLIYFSYDVKMKEKGDIPEGYSVSREKKERFSLILESASTNQTSMYLCASSLADRGFAYFGPGTRLTVT.

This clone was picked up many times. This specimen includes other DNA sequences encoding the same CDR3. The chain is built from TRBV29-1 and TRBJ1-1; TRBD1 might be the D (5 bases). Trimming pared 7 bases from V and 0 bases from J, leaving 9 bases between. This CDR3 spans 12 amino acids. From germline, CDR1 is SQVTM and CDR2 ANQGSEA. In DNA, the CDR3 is TGCAGCGCTGGACATTTGAACACTGAAGCTTTCTTT. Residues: CSAGHLNTEAFF.

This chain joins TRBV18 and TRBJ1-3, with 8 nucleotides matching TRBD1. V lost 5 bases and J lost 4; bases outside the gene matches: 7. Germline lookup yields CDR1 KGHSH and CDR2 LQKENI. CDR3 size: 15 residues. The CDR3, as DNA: TGTGCCAGCTCAGGTCAGGGGGCGTCCGGAAACACCATATATTTT. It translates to CASSGQGASGNTIYF.

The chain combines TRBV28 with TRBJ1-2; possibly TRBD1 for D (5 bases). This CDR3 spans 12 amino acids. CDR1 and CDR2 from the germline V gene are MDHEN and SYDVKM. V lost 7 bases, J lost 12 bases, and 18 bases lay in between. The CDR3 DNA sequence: TGTGCCAGCACAAGCGCAGGGTCATATGACACCTTC. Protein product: CASTSAGSYDTF.

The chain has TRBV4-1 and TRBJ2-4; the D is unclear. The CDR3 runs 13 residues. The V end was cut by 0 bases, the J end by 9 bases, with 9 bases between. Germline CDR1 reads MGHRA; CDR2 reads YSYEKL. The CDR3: CASSQDEQSIQYF. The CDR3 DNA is TGCGCCAGCAGCCAAGATGAACAATCCATTCAGTACTTC.

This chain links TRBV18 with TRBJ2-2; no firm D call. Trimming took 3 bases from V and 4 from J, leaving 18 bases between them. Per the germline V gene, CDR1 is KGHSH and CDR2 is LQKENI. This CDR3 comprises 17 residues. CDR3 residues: CASSPVPFSGGTGELFF. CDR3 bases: TGTGCCAGCTCACCGGTCCCTTTTTCGGGCGGCACCGGGGAGCTGTTTTTT.

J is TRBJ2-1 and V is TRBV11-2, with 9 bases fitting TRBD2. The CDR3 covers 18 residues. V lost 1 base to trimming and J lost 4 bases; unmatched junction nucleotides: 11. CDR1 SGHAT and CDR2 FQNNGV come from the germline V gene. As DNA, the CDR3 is TGTGCCAGCAGCTTAGGTACCTTCGCCGGACTAGCGTACAATGAGCAGTTCTTC. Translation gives CASSLGTFAGLAYNEQFF. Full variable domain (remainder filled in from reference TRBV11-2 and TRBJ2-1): EAGVAQSPRYKIIEKRQSVAFWCNPISGHATLYWYQQILGQGPKLLIQFQNNGVVDDSQLPKDRFSAERLKGVDSTLKIQPAKLEDSAVYLCASSLGTFAGLAYNEQFFGPGTRLTVL.

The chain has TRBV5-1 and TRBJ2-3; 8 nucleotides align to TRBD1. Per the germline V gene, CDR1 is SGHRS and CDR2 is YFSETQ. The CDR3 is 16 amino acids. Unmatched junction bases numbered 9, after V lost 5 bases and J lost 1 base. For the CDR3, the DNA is TGCGCCAGCAGGTCTGGACAGGGTTCGGGCACAGATACGCAGTATTTT. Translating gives CASRSGQGSGTDTQYF.

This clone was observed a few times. The CDR3 loop is CASRGTGVEAFF. Written as DNA, the CDR3 is TGTGCCAGCAGGGGTACAGGCGTTGAAGCTTTCTTT. The V call is TRBV7-9, the J call TRBJ1-1; possibly TRBD1 for D (5 bases). V was cut by 6 bases and J by 7 bases, with 12 bases left in between. In germline, CDR1 is SEHNR, CDR2 FQNEAQ (reference sequence). The CDR3 is made up of 12 amino acids.

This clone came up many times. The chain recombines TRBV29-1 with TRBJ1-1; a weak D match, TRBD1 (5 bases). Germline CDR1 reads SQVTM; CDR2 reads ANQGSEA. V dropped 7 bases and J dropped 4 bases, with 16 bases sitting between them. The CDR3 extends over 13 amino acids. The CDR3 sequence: CSGVREWSTEAFF. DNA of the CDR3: TGCAGCGGCGTCAGGGAGTGGAGCACTGAAGCTTTCTTT.

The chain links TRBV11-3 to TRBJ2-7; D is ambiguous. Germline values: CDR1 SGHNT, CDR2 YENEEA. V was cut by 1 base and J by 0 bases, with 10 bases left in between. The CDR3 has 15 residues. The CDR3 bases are TGTGCCAGCAGCTTAGGATTCCAGGCCTCCTACGAGCAGTACTTC. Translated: CASSLGFQASYEQYF.